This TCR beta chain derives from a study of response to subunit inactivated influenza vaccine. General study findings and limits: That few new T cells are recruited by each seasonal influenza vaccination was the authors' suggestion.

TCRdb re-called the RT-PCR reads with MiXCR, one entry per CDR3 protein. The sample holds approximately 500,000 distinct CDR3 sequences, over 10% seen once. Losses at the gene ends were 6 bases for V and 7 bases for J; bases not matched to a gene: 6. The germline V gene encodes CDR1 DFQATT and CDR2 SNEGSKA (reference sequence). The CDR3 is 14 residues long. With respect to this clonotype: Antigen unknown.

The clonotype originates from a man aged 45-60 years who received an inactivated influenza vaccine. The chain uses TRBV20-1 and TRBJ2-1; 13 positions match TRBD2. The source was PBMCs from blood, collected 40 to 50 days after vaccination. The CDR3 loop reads CSAKTSGRRNEQFF. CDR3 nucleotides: TGCAGTGCAAAGACTAGCGGGAGGCGGAATGAGCAGTTCTTC.